This T cell receptor (beta chain) was retrieved from a study of blood T cell repertoires in COVID-19 (dated by TCRdb to about 2020). With regard to the full study: Samples covering the acute and convalescent phases of COVID-19 were provided by collaborators in the United States, Italy and Spain. The prospective study material was composed of cDNA or gDNA derived from T cells, B-cell-depleted T cells, or PBMCs. HLA class I and class II types, where available, came from metadata supplied by the sample provider rather than from assay-based typing. The repertoires were made available in a free public database intended to serve as a resource for research on the immune response to SARS-CoV-2. The samples were drawn from the first 160 participants of the ongoing ImmuneRACE study and from 1,254 subjects provided by 6 global collaborators. The sample metadata nearly always contained a de-identified subject ID, COVID-19 status, age in years and sex. The dataset comprised deeply sampled blood TCRbeta repertoires from subjects exposed to, actively infected with, or recovered from COVID-19. Broader findings and caveats from the paper: The quantity of clinical and demographic metadata differed by source and by participant and was supplied without curation.

Participants in the prospective study were aged about 18 to 89 years, lived in over 20 United States geographic areas, and enrolled through a virtual design. To assign participants to cohorts, the prospective study relied on clinical history that participants themselves reported in a screening survey and a study questionnaire. Recovered participants in ImmuneRACE Cohort 3 were defined as having two consecutive negative NP/OP PCR tests, clearance from a healthcare professional, or resolution of symptoms. In the prospective study, whole blood, serum and a nasopharyngeal or oropharyngeal swab were collected from each participant by mobile phlebotomists. Over a roughly 2-month period, participants in the prospective study had the option of providing additional blood draws and questionnaires. Prospective study blood samples were shipped either frozen or at room temperature before DNA extraction. As concerns this clone: Its antigen target is currently unknown. Base-call qualities are not available, and no considerably larger clone is one nucleotide away.

TCRbeta CDR3 regions were amplified from genomic DNA by means of the immunoSEQ Assay, a bias-controlled multiplex PCR. Per the authors' processing: Nucleated cell counts per sample were estimated from amplification of reference gene primers within the assay. To quantify the absolute abundance of each unique TCRbeta CDR3 rearrangement, sequence reads were collapsed and filtered. For each sample, productive Simpson clonality was calculated as the square root of Simpson's diversity index over productive rearrangements. This is the immuneACCESS table as TCRdb keeps it, with only in-frame sequences that have V and J called. A part of the clones is gone; compared with another copy, unresolved V genes explain less than half, and the rest is unexplained. V and J calls and clone size follow that table, whereas D and trimming were derived from the DNA. This sample gives more than 400,000 clones in total; roughly 87% of them show up just once. Of the sample, 0.6% to 0.7% falls within the top ten clones.

Between the V and J ends, shortened by 1 base and 6 bases respectively, the junction contains 15 bases. CDR1 and CDR2 (LGHDT, YNNKEL) derive from the germline V gene (reference sequence). There are 15 amino acids in the CDR3, from cysteine to phenylalanine inclusive. Left in the record is the CDR3 DNA by itself, 45 bases read in frame from the first base. The origin of this receptor is a man aged 18 to 30 who had recovered from COVID-19. Sequenced input: PBMCs or T cells enriched from blood (not recorded which). The chain is made from TRBV3-1 (or the pseudogene TRBV3-2) and TRBJ1-1; perhaps TRBD1 is the D gene, with 6 bases matching. The DNA is as follows: TGTGCCAGCAGCCAAGGAGGCCAGGGGATCGCTGAAGCTTTCTTT. This translates into CASSQGGQGIAEAFF.